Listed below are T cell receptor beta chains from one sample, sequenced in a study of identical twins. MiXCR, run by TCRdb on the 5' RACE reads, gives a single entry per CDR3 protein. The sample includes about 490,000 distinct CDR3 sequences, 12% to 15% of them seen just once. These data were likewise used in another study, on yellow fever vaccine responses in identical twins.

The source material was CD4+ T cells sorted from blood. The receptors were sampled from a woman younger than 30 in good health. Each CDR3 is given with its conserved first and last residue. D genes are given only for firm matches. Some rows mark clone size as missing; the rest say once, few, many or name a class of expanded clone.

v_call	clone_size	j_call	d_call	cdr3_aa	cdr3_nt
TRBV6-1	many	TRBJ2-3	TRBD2	CASSPGGTTDTQYF	TGTGCCAGCAGCCCCGGGGGGACGACAGATACGCAGTATTTT
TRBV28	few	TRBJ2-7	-	CASSLRTDEQYF	TGTGCCAGCAGTTTAAGGACAGACGAGCAGTACTTC
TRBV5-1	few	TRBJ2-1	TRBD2	CASSLAAEGLAAYNEQFF	TGCGCCAGCAGCTTGGCCGCTGAGGGACTAGCGGCCTACAATGAGCAGTTCTTC
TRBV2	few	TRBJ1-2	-	CASRKVEGVPGYTF	TGTGCCAGCAGGAAAGTTGAAGGGGTTCCTGGCTACACCTTC
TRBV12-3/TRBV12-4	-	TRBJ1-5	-	CASSLEVDSNQPQHF	TGTGCCAGCAGTTTAGAGGTAGATAGCAATCAGCCCCAGCATTTT
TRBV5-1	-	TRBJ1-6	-	CASSLDFGLLNSPLHF	TGCGCCAGCAGCTTGGACTTCGGTTTGTTGAATTCACCCCTCCACTTT
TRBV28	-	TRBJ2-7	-	CASSPGPIRVQYF	TGTGCCAGCAGCCCGGGCCCGATACGAGTGCAGTACTTC
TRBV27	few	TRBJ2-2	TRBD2	CASSSTAGTRNTGELFF	TGTGCCAGCAGTTCTACCGCCGGGACTAGAAACACCGGGGAGCTGTTTTTT
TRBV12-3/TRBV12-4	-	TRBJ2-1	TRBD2	CASSFSGFDEQFF	TGTGCCAGCAGTTTTAGCGGGTTCGATGAGCAGTTCTTC
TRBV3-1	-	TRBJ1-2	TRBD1	CASSPDRGGYTF	TGTGCCAGCAGCCCAGACAGGGGTGGCTACACCTTC
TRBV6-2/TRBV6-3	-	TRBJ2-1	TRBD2	CASRLAGTTSYNEQFF	TGTGCCAGTCGACTAGCGGGGACAACCTCCTACAATGAGCAGTTCTTC
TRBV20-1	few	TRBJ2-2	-	CSARPPGGELFF	TGCAGTGCTAGACCCCCGGGCGGGGAGCTGTTTTTT
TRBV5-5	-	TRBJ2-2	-	CASSSGLAAGELFF	TGTGCCAGCAGCTCCGGGCTCGCGGCCGGGGAGCTGTTTTTT
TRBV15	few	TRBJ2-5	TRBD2	CATSRSRPKLAEETQYF	TGTGCCACCAGCAGAAGTCGCCCGAAACTAGCGGAAGAGACCCAGTACTTC
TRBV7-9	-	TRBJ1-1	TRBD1	CASTLWTGEAFF	TGTGCCAGCACCCTATGGACAGGAGAAGCTTTCTTT
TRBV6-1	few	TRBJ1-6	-	CASRGQFNSPLHF	TGTGCCAGCAGGGGACAATTTAATTCACCCCTCCACTTT
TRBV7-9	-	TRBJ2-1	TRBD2	CASSLVGSGGSRREQFF	TGTGCCAGCAGCTTAGTGGGTAGCGGGGGCTCCCGGCGTGAGCAGTTCTTC
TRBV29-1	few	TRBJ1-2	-	CSVGGTGGHGYTF	TGCAGCGTTGGCGGGACGGGAGGTCATGGCTACACCTTC